These T cell receptor beta chains were read from a single sample in a study of T cells in narcolepsy. The repertoire was sequenced with immunoSEQ multiplex PCR; TCRdb's copy has only in-frame clones and lacks some. The sample lists approximately 25,000 clones; about 79% were seen once. Sequencing input: CD45RA- memory CD4+ T cells from PBMCs. Receptors originate from a human donor with narcolepsy. Both conserved end residues are part of each CDR3. Each record gives: D gene, J gene, V gene, CDR3 protein, CDR3 DNA. The D gene is left open where the match is weak.

D: NA
J: TRBJ2-3
V: TRBV5-1
CDR3: CASSSSGSTDTQYF
DNA: TGCGCCAGCAGCTCGAGCGGGAGCACAGATACGCAGTATTTT

D: TRBD2
J: TRBJ2-3
V: TRBV29-1
CDR3: CSVEGQTSNPDTQYF
DNA: TGCAGCGTTGAAGGGCAGACTAGCAACCCAGATACGCAGTATTTT

D: TRBD2
J: TRBJ2-1
V: TRBV6-5
CDR3: CASSYGRLAGMGEQFF
DNA: TGTGCCAGCAGTTACGGGCGATTAGCGGGAATGGGTGAGCAGTTCTTC

D: TRBD1
J: TRBJ2-2
V: TRBV11-3
CDR3: CASSITGVSTGELFF
DNA: TGTGCCAGCAGCATAACAGGGGTCTCCACCGGGGAGCTGTTTTTT

D: NA
J: TRBJ2-4
V: TRBV4-3
CDR3: CASSQDRKGNIQYF
DNA: TGCGCCAGCAGCCAAGATCGGAAGGGAAACATTCAGTACTTC

D: NA
J: TRBJ2-7
V: TRBV28
CDR3: CASSVTGYEQYF
DNA: TGTGCCAGCAGTGTGACAGGCTACGAGCAGTACTTC

D: NA
J: TRBJ1-5
V: TRBV4-2
CDR3: CASSPAGGDQPQHF
DNA: TGTGCCAGCAGCCCTGCGGGGGGGGATCAGCCCCAGCATTTT

D: TRBD1
J: TRBJ1-1
V: TRBV5-1
CDR3: CASSYLGTVEGEAFF
DNA: TGCGCCAGCAGCTACCTCGGGACAGTGGAGGGCGAAGCTTTCTTT

D: NA
J: TRBJ1-5
V: TRBV7-9
CDR3: CASSPQGLQPQHF
DNA: TGTGCCAGCAGTCCACAGGGTCTGCAGCCCCAGCATTTT

D: NA
J: TRBJ1-5
V: TRBV15
CDR3: CATSLGREPQHF
DNA: TGTGCCACCAGCCTAGGCAGGGAGCCCCAGCATTTT